These 9 T cell receptor beta chains were all obtained from the same sample, sequenced in a study of TIL therapy for anti-PD-1-resistant metastatic lung cancer. The immunoSEQ assay was v3. The protocol was immunoSEQ multiplex PCR, while the TCRdb copy is restricted to in-frame clones and leaves out a portion. The data show more than 45,000 clones, roughly 87% seen once. Time point described: pre-treatment sample, taken before nivolumab and TIL therapy. The source was blood, collected at baseline. The receptors shown here come from a person aged 25-80 years with non-small cell lung cancer.

V and J are TRBV4-2 and TRBJ2-7; possibly TRBD1 for D (6 bases). CDR3 length equals 16 residues. Germline V gene lookup returns CDR1 LGHNA and CDR2 YNFKEQ. V was shortened by 0 bases and J by 3 bases, with 15 bases between the two germline ends. CDR3: CASSQERTDLNYEQYF. DNA for the CDR3: TGTGCCAGCAGCCAAGAGAGGACAGACCTAAACTACGAGCAGTACTTC.

V usage is TRBV3-1 (or the pseudogene TRBV3-2) and J usage is TRBJ1-3; D unresolved. The CDR3 covers 16 residues. CDR1 and CDR2 from the germline V gene are LGHDT and YNNKEL (reference sequence). V was shortened by 0 bases and J by 0 bases, with 9 bases between the two germline ends. The CDR3 DNA reads as TGTGCCAGCAGCCAAGAGCGTCGCATCTCTGGAAACACCATATATTTT. Protein: CASSQERRISGNTIYF.

The genes are TRBV2 and TRBJ2-3; D perhaps matches TRBD1 (5 bases). CDR3 size: 15 residues. Deletions cut 1 base from V and 0 bases from J, with 8 bases between. Germline V gives CDR1 SNHLY, CDR2 FYNNEI. CDR3 in amino acids: CASSEGRASTDTQYF. DNA for the CDR3: TGTGCCAGCAGTGAAGGCAGGGCTAGCACAGATACGCAGTATTTT.

This chain joins TRBV7-6 and TRBJ2-2; D is perhaps TRBD2 (6 bases). This CDR3 has 15 amino acids. V gave up 2 bases and J gave up 2 bases, with 9 bases separating them. Germline CDR1 reads SGHVS; CDR2 reads FNYEAQ. The CDR3, as DNA: TGTGCCAGCAGCTTATTAGCGGACAACACCGGGGAGCTGTTTTTT. The encoded protein is CASSLLADNTGELFF.

V usage is TRBV28 and J usage is TRBJ2-1; perhaps TRBD1 as D (5 bases). This CDR3 contains 13 residues. The germline V and J ends were trimmed by 2 bases and 3 bases, with 5 bases remaining between them. From germline, CDR1 is MDHEN and CDR2 SYDVKM. CDR3 sequence: CASSLTGYNEQFF. In DNA, the CDR3 is TGTGCCAGCAGTTTAACAGGCTACAATGAGCAGTTCTTC.

The chain carries TRBV5-6 and TRBJ2-4; the D gene is possibly TRBD1 (5 bases). Germline CDR1 and CDR2: SGHDT and YYEEEE. V dropped 0 bases and J dropped 0 bases, with 10 bases sitting between them. The CDR3 is 16 residues long. CDR3 DNA: TGTGCCAGCAGCTTGGGACAGACCGTAGCCAAAAACATTCAGTACTTC. Encoded protein: CASSLGQTVAKNIQYF. The variable domain in full, completed from reference TRBV5-6 and TRBJ2-4, reads DAGVTQSPTHLIKTRGQQVTLRCSPKSGHDTVSWYQQALGQGPQFIFQYYEEEERQRGNFPDRFSGHQFPNYSSELNVNALLLGDSALYLCASSLGQTVAKNIQYFGAGTRLSVL.

This rearrangement joins TRBV27 to TRBJ1-4; TRBD1 might be the D (5 bases). CDR1 and CDR2 from the germline V gene are MNHEY and SMNVEV (reference sequence). V lost 3 bases and J 7 bases, leaving 9 bases between the germline ends. This CDR3 comprises 13 residues. The CDR3 protein is CASSFIGTEKLFF. Written as DNA, the CDR3 is TGTGCCAGCAGTTTTATAGGGACTGAAAAACTGTTTTTT.

The gene calls are TRBV13 and TRBJ2-3, with no clear D. This CDR3 has 12 amino acids. V dropped 5 bases and J dropped 3 bases, with 6 bases sitting between them. CDR1 PRHDT and CDR2 FYEKMQ come from the germline V gene (reference sequence). The CDR3 sequence is CASSLYTDTQYF. The CDR3 nucleotides are TGTGCCAGCAGCCTATATACAGATACGCAGTATTTT.

This rearrangement joins TRBV14 to TRBJ1-2, with 8 bases fitting TRBD1. CDR3 length: 13 residues. Germline trimming cut 5 bases from V and 7 bases from J; bases unmatched to any gene: 6. CDR1 and CDR2 from the germline V gene are SGHDN and FVKESK. The CDR3, as DNA: TGTGCCAGCAGCATTGGACAGGGCGGTGGCTACACCTTC. Translated, it gives CASSIGQGGGYTF.